This is a list of T cell receptor beta chains from one sample in a study of blood T cell repertoires in COVID-19. Clones were sequenced by immunoSEQ multiplex PCR, and TCRdb holds only the in-frame ones, with some missing. The repertoire consists of 300,000 to 500,000 clones, with around 90% occurring once and the leading ten covering 2% to 2.5%. The source material was PBMCs or T cells enriched from blood (not recorded which). These receptors were collected from a woman in her 40s with acute COVID-19. The CDR3 runs from the conserved cysteine through the conserved F or W. The order of the fields is J gene, clone size, V gene, D gene, CDR3 DNA, CDR3 protein. D genes are given only for firm matches. Clone size, where shown, is once, few, many, or a class for clones that have expanded.

j_call: TRBJ2-5; clone_size: -; v_call: TRBV2; d_call: -; cdr3_nt: TGTGCCAGCAGGCCAACAGGAAGAGTTGTCGAGACCCAGTACTTC; cdr3_aa: CASRPTGRVVETQYF
j_call: TRBJ1-2; clone_size: -; v_call: TRBV5-4; d_call: TRBD1; cdr3_nt: TGTGCCAGCAGCTTGGAAAACAGGGGGGGTGGCTACACCTTC; cdr3_aa: CASSLENRGGGYTF
j_call: TRBJ1-6; clone_size: -; v_call: TRBV27; d_call: -; cdr3_nt: TGTGCCAGCAGTTTGTCAGGGACCTATAATTCACCCCTCCACTTT; cdr3_aa: CASSLSGTYNSPLHF
j_call: TRBJ1-1; clone_size: -; v_call: TRBV5-6; d_call: -; cdr3_nt: TGTGCCAGCAGCCCGGGGACAAGACCGAACACTGAAGCTTTCTTT; cdr3_aa: CASSPGTRPNTEAFF
j_call: TRBJ2-2; clone_size: -; v_call: TRBV23-1; d_call: TRBD1; cdr3_nt: TGCGCCAGCGGGGGAACCGGGACAGTTAACACCGGGGAGCTGTTTTTT; cdr3_aa: CASGGTGTVNTGELFF
j_call: TRBJ1-1; clone_size: -; v_call: TRBV29-1; d_call: TRBD1; cdr3_nt: TGCAGCGTCATGGACAGGCGGGACACTGAAGCTTTCTTT; cdr3_aa: CSVMDRRDTEAFF
j_call: TRBJ1-5; clone_size: -; v_call: TRBV24-1; d_call: TRBD1; cdr3_nt: TGTGCCACCAGTCCCAGGGACAGGGGAAGATATCAGCCCCAGCATTTT; cdr3_aa: CATSPRDRGRYQPQHF
j_call: TRBJ1-3; clone_size: -; v_call: TRBV10-2; d_call: -; cdr3_nt: TGCGCCAGCAGTCTTGGCAACTCTGGAAACACCATATATTTT; cdr3_aa: CASSLGNSGNTIYF
j_call: TRBJ2-1; clone_size: -; v_call: TRBV6-5; d_call: TRBD1; cdr3_nt: TGTGCCAGCAGTTACTCTAGGGGGCGAGGCAATGAGCAGTTCTTC; cdr3_aa: CASSYSRGRGNEQFF
j_call: TRBJ2-7; clone_size: -; v_call: TRBV5-6; d_call: TRBD2; cdr3_nt: TGTGCCAGCAGCGGTAGCGGGGGGTCCTACGAGCAGTACTTC; cdr3_aa: CASSGSGGSYEQYF
j_call: TRBJ1-6; clone_size: -; v_call: TRBV19; d_call: TRBD1; cdr3_nt: TGTGCCAGTAGTATAGACGAGACAGGGATTTCACCCCTCCACTTT; cdr3_aa: CASSIDETGISPLHF
j_call: TRBJ1-6; clone_size: -; v_call: TRBV7-9; d_call: -; cdr3_nt: TGTGCCAGCAGCCTCACAGGGAGTTCACCCCTCCACTTT; cdr3_aa: CASSLTGSSPLHF
j_call: TRBJ2-2; clone_size: once; v_call: TRBV7-8; d_call: -; cdr3_nt: TGTGCCAGCAGCTTAGCGGTGGGCGGGGTTGGAGGGGAGCTGTTTTTT; cdr3_aa: CASSLAVGGVGGELFF
j_call: TRBJ1-6; clone_size: -; v_call: TRBV2; d_call: -; cdr3_nt: TGTGCCAGCATTGACCTCTATAATTCACCCCTCCACTTT; cdr3_aa: CASIDLYNSPLHF